The rows below give T cell receptor beta chains drawn from one sample of a study of T-cell memory formation after mild COVID-19. In TCRdb, the 5' RACE reads were re-called with MiXCR into one record per CDR3 protein. The sample consists of 80,000 to 90,000 distinct CDR3 sequences, nearly 25% of them appearing once. Sample: PBMCs or a T cell subset sorted from them (not recorded which). The receptors come from a man in his late teens or twenties who had mild COVID-19 (a few samples of this study predate the infection). Cell type and time point are not known. The CDR3 runs from the conserved cysteine through the conserved F or W. A D gene is named only where the DNA matches it firmly. Rows give clone size only sometimes, using once, few, many, or a class for an expanded clone.

CDR3aa	CDR3nt	abundance	d_gene	v_gene	j_gene
CASSRGPGEQFF	TGTGCCAGCTCACGGGGGCCCGGTGAGCAGTTCTTC	few	.	TRBV18	TRBJ2-1
CASSPEGFPRYTF	TGCGCCAGCAGCCCGGAGGGATTTCCGCGCTACACCTTC	.	.	TRBV5-1	TRBJ1-2
CASSLSGGDTEAFF	TGTGCCAGCAGCCTTAGTGGGGGAGATACTGAAGCTTTCTTT	.	.	TRBV7-9	TRBJ1-1
CAISDRARDTQYF	TGTGCCATCAGTGATAGGGCTCGAGATACGCAGTATTTT	.	.	TRBV10-3	TRBJ2-3
CASSSLDLLETQYF	TGTGCCAGCAGTTCCCTGGACCTATTGGAGACCCAGTACTTC	few	.	TRBV6-2/TRBV6-3	TRBJ2-5
CASSISALRYNEQFF	TGTGCCAGTAGTATTAGCGCCCTTAGGTACAATGAGCAGTTCTTC	.	.	TRBV19	TRBJ2-1
CASSYYVAGEVDTQYF	TGTGCCAGCAGTTACTATGTAGCGGGGGAGGTAGATACGCAGTATTTT	.	TRBD2	TRBV6-5	TRBJ2-3
CASSFYNSAGELFF	TGTGCCAGCAGTTTCTATAACAGCGCCGGGGAGCTGTTTTTT	.	.	TRBV27	TRBJ2-2
CASSYGGLGGEQFF	TGTGCCAGCAGTTACGGCGGTTTGGGTGGCGAGCAGTTCTTC	once	.	TRBV6-5	TRBJ2-1
CATSDRDRGPSGELFF	TGTGCCACCAGTGACAGGGACAGGGGACCGTCCGGGGAGCTGTTTTTT	.	TRBD1	TRBV24-1	TRBJ2-2
CASSLVQTEAFF	TGTGCCAGCAGCTTAGTCCAGACTGAAGCTTTCTTT	few	.	TRBV7-9	TRBJ1-1
CASSFQTPNTEAFF	TGTGCCAGCAGCTTCCAGACCCCGAACACTGAAGCTTTCTTT	.	.	TRBV5-6	TRBJ1-1
CASSPGTGGTYEQYF	TGCGCCAGCAGCCCCGGGACAGGGGGGACGTACGAGCAGTACTTC	.	TRBD1	TRBV4-3	TRBJ2-7
CASSPRRGGSRLTQYF	TGTGCCAGCAGCCCCAGACGGGGGGGCTCTAGGCTGACCCAGTACTTC	.	TRBD2	TRBV7-9	TRBJ2-5
CASSFLYEQYF	TGCGCCAGCAGCTTCCTCTACGAGCAGTACTTC	few	.	TRBV5-1	TRBJ2-7
CASSQDHPGARSYNEQFF	TGCGCCAGCAGCCAAGATCATCCAGGGGCCCGCTCCTACAATGAGCAGTTCTTC	few	.	TRBV4-3	TRBJ2-1
CAIRGTGELFF	TGTGCCATCAGGGGAACCGGGGAGCTGTTTTTT	few	.	TRBV10-3	TRBJ2-2
CSVDKDGFNTEAFF	TGCAGCGTTGACAAAGACGGATTCAACACTGAAGCTTTCTTT	.	.	TRBV29-1	TRBJ1-1
CASSPTSNYGYTF	TGTGCCAGCAGCCCGACGAGCAACTATGGCTACACCTTC	few	.	TRBV7-9	TRBJ1-2
CASSPSPGQGDEKLFF	TGTGCCAGCAGCCCTTCGCCGGGACAGGGGGACGAAAAACTGTTTTTT	.	TRBD1	TRBV7-9	TRBJ1-4
CASSKEAGPCNWEYEQYF	TGTGCCAGCAGCAAAGAAGCCGGACCCTGCAATTGGGAATACGAGCAGTACTTC	few	.	TRBV21-1	TRBJ2-7
CASSTQQSDTQYF	TGTGCCAGCAGCACTCAACAGTCAGATACGCAGTATTTT	.	.	TRBV7-3	TRBJ2-3
CASSIDRQETQYF	TGTGCCAGCAGCATAGACAGGCAAGAGACCCAGTACTTC	few	.	TRBV12-3/TRBV12-4	TRBJ2-5
CASSYSLRGGAADTQYF	TGTGCCAGCAGTTACTCGTTGCGCGGGGGGGCCGCAGATACGCAGTATTTT	.	TRBD2	TRBV6-5	TRBJ2-3
CATSALMGARPQHF	TGTGCCACCAGCGCTTTGATGGGCGCTCGGCCCCAGCATTTT	.	.	TRBV15	TRBJ1-5
CASRPANSYEQYF	TGTGCCAGCAGACCTGCAAACTCCTACGAGCAGTACTTC	.	.	TRBV7-2	TRBJ2-7
CASSPTHNTGELFF	TGCGCCAGCAGCCCGACACACAACACCGGGGAGCTGTTTTTT	.	.	TRBV5-1	TRBJ2-2
CASRQDSNQPQHF	TGTGCCAGCAGACAGGATAGCAATCAGCCCCAGCATTTT	few	.	TRBV6-2/TRBV6-3	TRBJ1-5
CASSPGPTAGNTIYF	TGCGCCAGCAGCCCTGGACCTACTGCTGGAAACACCATATATTTT	many	.	TRBV4-3	TRBJ1-3